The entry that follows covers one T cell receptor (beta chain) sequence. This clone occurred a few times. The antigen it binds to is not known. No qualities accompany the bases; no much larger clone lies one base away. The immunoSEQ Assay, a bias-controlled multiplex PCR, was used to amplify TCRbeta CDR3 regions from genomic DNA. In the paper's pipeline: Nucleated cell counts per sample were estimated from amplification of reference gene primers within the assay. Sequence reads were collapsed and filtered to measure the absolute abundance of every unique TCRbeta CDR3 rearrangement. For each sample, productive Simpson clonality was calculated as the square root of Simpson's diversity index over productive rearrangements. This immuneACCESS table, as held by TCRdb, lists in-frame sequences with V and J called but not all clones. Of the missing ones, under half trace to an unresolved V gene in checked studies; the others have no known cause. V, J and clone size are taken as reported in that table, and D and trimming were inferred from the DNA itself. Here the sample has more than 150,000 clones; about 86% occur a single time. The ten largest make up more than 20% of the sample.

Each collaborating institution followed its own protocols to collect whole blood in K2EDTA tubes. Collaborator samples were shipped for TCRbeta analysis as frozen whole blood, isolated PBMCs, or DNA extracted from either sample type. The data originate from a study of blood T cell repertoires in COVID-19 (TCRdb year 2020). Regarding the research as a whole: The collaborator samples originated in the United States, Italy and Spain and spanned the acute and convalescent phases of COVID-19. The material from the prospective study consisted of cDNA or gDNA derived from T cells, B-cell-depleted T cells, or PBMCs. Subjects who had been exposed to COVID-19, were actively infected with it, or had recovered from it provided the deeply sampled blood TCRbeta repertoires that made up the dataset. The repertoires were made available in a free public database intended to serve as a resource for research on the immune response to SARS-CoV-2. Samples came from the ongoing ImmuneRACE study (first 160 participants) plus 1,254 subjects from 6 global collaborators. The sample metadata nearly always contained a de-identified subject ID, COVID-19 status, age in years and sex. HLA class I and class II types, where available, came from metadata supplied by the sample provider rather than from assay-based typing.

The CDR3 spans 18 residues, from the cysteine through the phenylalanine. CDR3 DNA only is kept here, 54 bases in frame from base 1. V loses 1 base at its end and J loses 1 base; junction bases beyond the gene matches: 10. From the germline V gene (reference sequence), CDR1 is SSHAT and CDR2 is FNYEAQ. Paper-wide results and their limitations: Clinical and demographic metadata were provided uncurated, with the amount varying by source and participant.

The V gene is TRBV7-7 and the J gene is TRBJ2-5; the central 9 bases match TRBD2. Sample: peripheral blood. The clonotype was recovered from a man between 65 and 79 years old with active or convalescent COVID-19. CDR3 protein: CASSLGGGGAGGQETQYF. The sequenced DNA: TGTGCCAGCAGCTTAGGCGGCGGGGGGGCAGGGGGCCAAGAGACCCAGTACTTC.